Below, one T cell receptor (beta chain) is given with its context. The source of the sample is a study of identical twins. Germline V gene sequence: CDR1 MNHEY, CDR2 SVGEGT. The CDR3 sequence is 12 residues long. V was clipped by 1 base and J by 10 bases, with 8 bases between them. TCRdb analysed the 5' RACE reads with MiXCR anew, one entry per CDR3 protein. The sample yields about 470,000 distinct CDR3 sequences, 20% to 25% seen once. This sample also appeared in a second study, on T cells expressing NK-cell markers. From that second work: The study left the HCMV specificity of expanded NKG2C+ T cell clones unresolved.

This chain joins TRBV6-2 or TRBV6-3 and TRBJ2-1; D is uncertain. The source material was CD4+ T cells sorted from blood. The receptor was derived from a woman between 18 and 29 years old in good health. CDR3 nucleotides: TGTGCCAGCAGTTACTTGGCAGGCGAGCAGTTCTTC. Translated, it gives CASSYLAGEQFF.